This entry describes one TCR beta chain. Its binding antigen is unknown. The input lacks base qualities; no much larger clone sits a single base away. The data originate from a study of blood T cell repertoires in COVID-19 (dated by TCRdb to 2019 to 2021). Regarding the study in general: Samples from collaborators originated in the United States, Italy and Spain and spanned both the acute and convalescent phases of COVID-19. Where available, HLA class I and class II types were obtained from metadata supplied by the sample provider rather than from assay-based typing. Nearly every sample came with metadata listing a de-identified subject ID, COVID-19 status, age in years and sex. The repertoires were released in a freely available public database intended as a resource for research on the immune response to SARS-CoV-2. The samples were drawn from two sources: the first 160 participants of the ongoing ImmuneRACE study, and 1,254 subjects contributed by 6 global collaborators. The prospective study material was composed of cDNA or gDNA derived from T cells, B-cell-depleted T cells, or PBMCs. Deeply sampled blood TCRbeta repertoires from subjects exposed to, actively infected with, or recovered from COVID-19 were included in the dataset.

Here V drops 7 bases and J drops 5 bases, and the junction holds 8 bases not matched to any gene. The CDR1 and CDR2 encoded by the germline V gene are MNHEY and SVGAGI. The CDR3 starts with the cysteine, ends with the phenylalanine, and has 15 residues. Only the CDR3 DNA stays, 45 bases, in frame from base 1. In the prospective study, participants were about 18 to 95 years old, resided in under 30 geographic areas of the United States, and were enrolled through a virtual design. Cohort assignment in the prospective study relied on participant-reported clinical history from a screening survey and a study questionnaire. In the prospective study, whole blood, serum and a nasopharyngeal or oropharyngeal swab were collected from each participant by mobile phlebotomists. Prospective study participants could optionally give additional blood draws and questionnaires over an approximately 2-month period. Blood samples from the prospective study were shipped frozen or at room temperature prior to DNA extraction.

The immunoSEQ Assay, a bias-controlled multiplex PCR, was used to amplify TCRbeta CDR3 regions from genomic DNA. On the authors' methods: Within the assay, amplification of reference gene primers was used to estimate how many nucleated cells each sample contained. To quantify the absolute abundance of each unique TCRbeta CDR3 rearrangement, sequence reads were collapsed and filtered. For each sample, productive Simpson clonality was calculated by taking the square root of Simpson's diversity index across productive rearrangements. TCRdb re-hosts the immuneACCESS table, in-frame sequences only. Its copies lack some clones; in the studies checked, an unresolved V gene accounts for under half of them, and the cause for the rest is not known. V, J and clone size reflect that table, while D and trimming were determined from the DNA. This sample is represented by about 200,000 clones; about 77% of them were singletons. In total, the top ten clones hold about a sixth of the sample.

Here is what the overall study found, with its caveats: Clinical and demographic metadata were provided uncurated, with the amount varying by source and participant.

The chain is encoded by TRBV6-5 joined to TRBJ1-5, with 10 bases in between that match TRBD1. Sequencing used PBMCs or T cells enriched from blood (not recorded which). The sequence derives from a woman in her forties or fifties with acute COVID-19. The nucleotide sequence reads TGTGCCAGCAAGTACGCCGGGACAGGGGATCAGCCCCAGCATTTT. Protein translation: CASKYAGTGDQPQHF.